These T cell receptor beta chains were read from a single sample in a study of T cells in Graves' hyperthyroidism and ophthalmopathy. Using its own MiXCR run on the multiplex PCR reads, TCRdb lists one record per CDR3 protein. This table holds some 690,000 distinct CDR3 sequences, 17% found once. The specimen was blood. These receptors came from a man aged 45-65 years with Graves' hyperthyroidism. Each CDR3 is given with its conserved first and last residue.

CDR3 length	V gene	J gene	CDR3 protein
16	TRBV19	TRBJ2-1	CASSIREAGVGNEQFF
14	TRBV7-3	TRBJ1-1	CASSSTGYGTEAFF
16	TRBV24-1	TRBJ2-3	CATSDSIAESTDTQYF
13	TRBV28	TRBJ2-7	CASSTGTVHEQYF
16	TRBV29-1	TRBJ2-5	CSVEDRGRKYQETQYF
14	TRBV7-9	TRBJ2-5	CASSQDGGAETQYF
11	TRBV12-3/TRBV12-4	TRBJ1-2	CASSPREVYTF
15	TRBV30	TRBJ2-7	CACLPKAERTYEQYF
15	TRBV20-1	TRBJ1-3	CSASAAGGAGNTIYF
16	TRBV11-2	TRBJ2-1	CASSWGLAAKYNEQFF
16	TRBV28	TRBJ2-5	CASSSVRGGGRETQYF